The present TCR beta chain was sequenced within a study of blood T cell repertoires in COVID-19. Turning to the study itself: Samples taken during acute and convalescent COVID-19 were collected in the United States, Italy and Spain. T cells, B-cell-depleted T cells, or PBMCs provided the cDNA or gDNA that served as material.

Seattle's enrolled individuals joined amid active infection and were then monitored longitudinally. With V trimmed by 4 bases and J by 11 bases, 18 bases remained unmatched. This CDR3 spans 16 amino acids. Germline lookup yields CDR1 PRHDT and CDR2 FYEKMQ (reference sequence). Authors' analysis steps: Amplification with reference gene primers provided the estimates of nucleated cell counts. Profiled with immunoSEQ multiplex PCR; TCRdb holds only in-frame clones, not every one. V and J calls and clone size are given by that table; D and trimming were obtained from the DNA. Among hundreds of thousands of clones listed, about 87% were seen once.

The chain combines TRBV13 with TRBJ1-1; 8 bases map to TRBD1. The TCR originated in a woman in her 50s with COVID-19, enrolled during active disease. Sequencing was done on a sample of peripheral blood. DNA of the CDR3: TGTGCCAGCAGCTCCCGGGCTAAGGTCAGACAGGGGCGGGCTTTCTTT. The encoded protein is CASSSRAKVRQGRAFF.